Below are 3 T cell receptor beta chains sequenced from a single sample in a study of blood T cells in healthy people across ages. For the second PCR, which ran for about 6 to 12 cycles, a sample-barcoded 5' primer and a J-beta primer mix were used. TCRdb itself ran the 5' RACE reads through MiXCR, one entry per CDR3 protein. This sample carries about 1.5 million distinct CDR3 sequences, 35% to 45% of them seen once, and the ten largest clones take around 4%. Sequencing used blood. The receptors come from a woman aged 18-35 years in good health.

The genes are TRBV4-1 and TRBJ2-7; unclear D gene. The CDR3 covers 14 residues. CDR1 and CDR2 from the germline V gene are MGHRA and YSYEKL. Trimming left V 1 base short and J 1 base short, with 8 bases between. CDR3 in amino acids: CASSQVDGSYEQYF. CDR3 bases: TGCGCCAGCAGCCAAGTGGACGGATCCTACGAGCAGTACTTC.

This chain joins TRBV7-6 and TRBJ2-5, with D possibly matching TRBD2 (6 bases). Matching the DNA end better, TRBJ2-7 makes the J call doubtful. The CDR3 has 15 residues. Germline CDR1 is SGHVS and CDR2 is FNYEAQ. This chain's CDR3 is CASSTDGTRNYEQYF. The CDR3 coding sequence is TGTGCCAGCAGCACTGACGGGACTCGCAACTACGAGCAGTACTTC.

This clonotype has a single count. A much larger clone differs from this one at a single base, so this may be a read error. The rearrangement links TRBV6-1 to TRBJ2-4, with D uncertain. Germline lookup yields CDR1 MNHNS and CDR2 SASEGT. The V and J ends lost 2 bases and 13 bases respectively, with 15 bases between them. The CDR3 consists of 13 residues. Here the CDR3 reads CASSESAHNEQYF. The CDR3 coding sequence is TGTGCCAGCAGTGAAAGTGCCCACAATGAGCAGTACTTC.